The clone carrying this T cell receptor (beta chain) has a handful of counts. The sample belongs to a study of blood T cells in healthy people across ages. The germline V gene encodes CDR1 SGHTS and CDR2 YDEGEE. The CDR3 sequence is 12 residues long. With 1 base removed from V and 5 bases from J, the gap between germline ends came to 6 bases. A second PCR, run for roughly 7 to 12 cycles, used a sample-barcoded 5' primer plus a J-beta primer mix. Each CDR3 protein is one row after TCRdb ran MiXCR on the 5' RACE reads. Found here are about 640,000 distinct CDR3 sequences, approximately 50% of them singletons; the top ten hold 30% to 45%.

The gene calls are TRBV5-8 and TRBJ1-2; unclear D gene. Sample: blood. The TCR originated in a man aged 60-69 years in good health. CDR3: CASSLIGYGYTF. CDR3 coding DNA: TGTGCCAGCAGCTTGATAGGTTATGGCTACACCTTC.